This TCR beta chain was obtained from a study of cytomegalovirus exposure and HLA in healthy donors. The CDR3 totals 12 residues. The V gene's germline CDR1 is SQVTM and CDR2 ANQGSEA. V lost 4 bases and J 5 bases, leaving 10 bases between the germline ends. PCR was performed using 60 Vbeta and 13 Jbeta primers. Produced via immunoSEQ multiplex PCR; TCRdb's table is partial and in-frame only. The data show about 150,000 clones, 60% to 85% seen once. Sequencing used PBMCs. The V call is TRBV29-1, the J call TRBJ2-3, with a tentative D call TRBD2 (5 bases). The TCR comes from a man aged 35 to 55 in good health and CMV-seropositive. In DNA, the CDR3 is TGCAGCGTTGCCTCTGGAGGAGATACGCAGTATTTT. This codes for CSVASGGDTQYF.